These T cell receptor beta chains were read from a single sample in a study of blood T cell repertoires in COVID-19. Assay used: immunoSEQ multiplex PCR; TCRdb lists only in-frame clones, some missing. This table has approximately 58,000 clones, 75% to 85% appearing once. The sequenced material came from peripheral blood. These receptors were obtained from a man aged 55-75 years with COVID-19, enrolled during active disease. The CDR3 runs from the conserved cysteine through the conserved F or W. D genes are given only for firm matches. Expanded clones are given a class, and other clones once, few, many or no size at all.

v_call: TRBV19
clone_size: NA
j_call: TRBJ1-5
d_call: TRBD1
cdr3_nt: TGTGCCAGTAGTATAAACCCGGGACAGAGCAATCAGCCCCAGCATTTT
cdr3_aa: CASSINPGQSNQPQHF

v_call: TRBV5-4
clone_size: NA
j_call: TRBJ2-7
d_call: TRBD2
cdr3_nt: TGTGCCAGCAGCACCGGACTAGCGGGAGGTTACGAGCAGTACTTC
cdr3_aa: CASSTGLAGGYEQYF

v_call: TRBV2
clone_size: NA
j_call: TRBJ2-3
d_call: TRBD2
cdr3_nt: TGTGCCAGCAGGGGACTAGCGGGGGGCACAGATACGCAGTATTTT
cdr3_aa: CASRGLAGGTDTQYF

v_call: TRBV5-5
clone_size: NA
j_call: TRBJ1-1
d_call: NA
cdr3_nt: TGTGCCAGCGCTAAGCCAAGCAACACTGAAGCTTTCTTT
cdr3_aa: CASAKPSNTEAFF

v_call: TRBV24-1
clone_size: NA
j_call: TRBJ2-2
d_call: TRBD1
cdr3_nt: TGTGCCACCAGTGATTCCTCGGGGACAGGGAGGTTCGGGGAGCTGTTTTTT
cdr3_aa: CATSDSSGTGRFGELFF

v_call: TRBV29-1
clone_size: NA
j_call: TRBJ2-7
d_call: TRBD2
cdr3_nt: TGCAGCGTTGAACAGACTAGCGGGAGCTCCTACGAGCAGTACTTC
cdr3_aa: CSVEQTSGSSYEQYF

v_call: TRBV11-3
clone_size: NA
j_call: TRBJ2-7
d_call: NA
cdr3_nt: TGTGCCAGCGGTGAGGACGAGCAGTACTTC
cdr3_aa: CASGEDEQYF

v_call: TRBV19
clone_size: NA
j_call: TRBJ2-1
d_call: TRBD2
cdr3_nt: TGTGCCAGTAGCAAGCGGGAAGGATTCTACAATGAGCAGTTCTTC
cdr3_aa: CASSKREGFYNEQFF

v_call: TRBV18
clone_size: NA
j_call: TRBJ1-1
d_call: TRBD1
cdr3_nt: TGTGCCAGCTCACCACGCGACAGGGGGAACACTGAAGCTTTCTTT
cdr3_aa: CASSPRDRGNTEAFF

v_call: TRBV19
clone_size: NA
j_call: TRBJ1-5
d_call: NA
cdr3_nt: TGTGCCAGTAGTATATCTCACCGGGAGCCCCAGCATTTT
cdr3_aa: CASSISHREPQHF

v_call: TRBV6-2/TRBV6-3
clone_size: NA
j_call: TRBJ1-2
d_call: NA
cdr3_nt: TGTGCCAGCAGTTACGGGGCTGGCTACACCTTC
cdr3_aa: CASSYGAGYTF

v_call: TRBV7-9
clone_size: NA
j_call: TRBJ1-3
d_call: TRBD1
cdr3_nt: TGTGCCAGCAGCCCTAGGGGACAGGCTACTGGAAACACCATATATTTT
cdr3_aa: CASSPRGQATGNTIYF

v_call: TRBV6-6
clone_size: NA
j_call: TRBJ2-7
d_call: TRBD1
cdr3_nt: TGTGCCAGCAGCCCCGGACAGGGTGGAGGCGAGCAGTACTTC
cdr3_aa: CASSPGQGGGEQYF

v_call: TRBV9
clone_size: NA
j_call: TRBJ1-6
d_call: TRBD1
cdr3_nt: TGTGCCAGCAGCCCAGGACAGGATAATTCACCCCTCCACTTT
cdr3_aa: CASSPGQDNSPLHF

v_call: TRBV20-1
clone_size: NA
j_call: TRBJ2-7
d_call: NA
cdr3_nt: TGCAGTGCAGGAGATCACGAGCAGTACTTC
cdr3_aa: CSAGDHEQYF

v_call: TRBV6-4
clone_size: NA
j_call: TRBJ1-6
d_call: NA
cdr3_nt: TGTGCCAGCAAAGGGGGGGGCTCGAATTCACCCCTCCACTTT
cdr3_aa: CASKGGGSNSPLHF

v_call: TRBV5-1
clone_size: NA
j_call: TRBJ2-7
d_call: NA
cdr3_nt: TGCGCCAGCAGCTGGATAATGGGGGGCTCCTACGAGCAGTACTTC
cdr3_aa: CASSWIMGGSYEQYF

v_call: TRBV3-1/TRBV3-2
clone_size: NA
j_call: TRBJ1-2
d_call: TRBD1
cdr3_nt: TGTGCCAGCAGCCAAACCACGACAGGGACCGGAGGCTACACCTTC
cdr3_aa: CASSQTTTGTGGYTF

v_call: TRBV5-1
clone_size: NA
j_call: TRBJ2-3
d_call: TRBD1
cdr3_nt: TGCGCCAGCACCACTCGACCGGACAGGGGGCATCAAGATACGCAGTATTTT
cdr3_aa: CASTTRPDRGHQDTQYF

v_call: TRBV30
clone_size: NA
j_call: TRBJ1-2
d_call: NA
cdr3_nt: TGTGCCTGGGGCCCAAGGAGCTTCTACTATGGCTACACCTTC
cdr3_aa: CAWGPRSFYYGYTF

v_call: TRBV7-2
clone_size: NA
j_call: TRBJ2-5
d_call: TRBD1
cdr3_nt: TGTGCCAGCAGCTCGGACAGGGGGGGGACCCAGTACTTC
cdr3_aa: CASSSDRGGTQYF

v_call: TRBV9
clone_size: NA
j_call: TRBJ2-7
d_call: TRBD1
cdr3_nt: TGTGCCAGCAGCGTAGCGGGACAGGGGGCGGAGCAGTACTTC
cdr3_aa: CASSVAGQGAEQYF

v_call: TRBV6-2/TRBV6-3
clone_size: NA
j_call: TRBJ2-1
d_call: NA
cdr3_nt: TGTGCCAGCAGTCAACAGCCCCAGTTGGGTGAGCAGTTCTTC
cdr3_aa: CASSQQPQLGEQFF

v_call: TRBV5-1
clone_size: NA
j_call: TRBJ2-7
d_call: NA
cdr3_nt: TGCGCCAGCAGCGGCGGTTACGAGCAGTACTTC
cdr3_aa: CASSGGYEQYF

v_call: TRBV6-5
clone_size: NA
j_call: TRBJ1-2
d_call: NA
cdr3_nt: TGTGCCAGCAGGGGCGGGACCGCCGGGATCGATGGCTACACCTTC
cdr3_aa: CASRGGTAGIDGYTF

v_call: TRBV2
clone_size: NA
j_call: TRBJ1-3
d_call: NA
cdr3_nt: TGTGCCAGCAGTGAGGACAGCGTTTCTGGAAACACCATATATTTT
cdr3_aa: CASSEDSVSGNTIYF

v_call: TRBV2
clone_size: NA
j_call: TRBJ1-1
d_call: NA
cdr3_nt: TGTGCCAGCAGCCAGACAGGAGTGCATCAGGCTGAAGCTTTCTTT
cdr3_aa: CASSQTGVHQAEAFF

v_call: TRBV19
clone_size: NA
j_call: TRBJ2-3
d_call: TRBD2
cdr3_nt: TGTGCCAGTACTCTCCTAGCGGGCGGTTCGGGTACGCAGTATTTT
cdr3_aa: CASTLLAGGSGTQYF

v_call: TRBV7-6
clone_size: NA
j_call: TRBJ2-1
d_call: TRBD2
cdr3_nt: TGTGCCAGCAGCTTAGCTAGCGGGAGAACTAATGAGCAGTTCTTC
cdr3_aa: CASSLASGRTNEQFF

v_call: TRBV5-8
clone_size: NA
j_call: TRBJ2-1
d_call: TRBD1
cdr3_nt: TGTGCCAGCAGCTTGTCTGACAGGGGGTACAATGAGCAGTTCTTC
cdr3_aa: CASSLSDRGYNEQFF

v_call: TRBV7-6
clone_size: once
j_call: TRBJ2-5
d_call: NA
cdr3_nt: TGTGCCAGCAGCTTATTTACTAGCAGACAAGAGACCCAGTACTTC
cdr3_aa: CASSLFTSRQETQYF

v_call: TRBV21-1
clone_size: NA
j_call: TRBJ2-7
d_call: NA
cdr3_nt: TGTGCCAGCAAAGGGACTAGCGGGAGGGCCTTTAGGAGCGAGCAGTACTTC
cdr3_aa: CASKGTSGRAFRSEQYF

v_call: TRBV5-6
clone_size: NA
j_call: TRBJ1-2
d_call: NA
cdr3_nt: TGTGCCAGCAGCCAAGGGGAGGGGAGGAGGTCTGGCGGCTACACCTTC
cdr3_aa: CASSQGEGRRSGGYTF

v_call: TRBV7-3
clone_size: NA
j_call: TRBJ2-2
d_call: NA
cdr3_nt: TGTGCCAGCAGCTTAAATTCAAACACCGGGGAGCTGTTTTTT
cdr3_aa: CASSLNSNTGELFF

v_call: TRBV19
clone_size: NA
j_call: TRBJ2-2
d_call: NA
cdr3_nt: TGTGCCAGTAGGGGGGGAAGGGTATCCGGGGAGCTGTTTTTT
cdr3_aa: CASRGGRVSGELFF

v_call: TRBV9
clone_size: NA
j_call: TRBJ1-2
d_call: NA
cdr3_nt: TGTGCCAGCAGCGTAGTTTCTGAGACTCCGATTTCGGAGGGCTACACCTTC
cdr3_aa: CASSVVSETPISEGYTF

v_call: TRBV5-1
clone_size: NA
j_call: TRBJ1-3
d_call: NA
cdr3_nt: TGCGCCAGCAGCTTGGCTCCTAGCCGCGCTGGAAACACCATATATTTT
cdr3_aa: CASSLAPSRAGNTIYF